Below, 17 T cell receptor beta chains from the same sample are listed, as sequenced in a study of blood T cell repertoires in COVID-19. Clones were sequenced by immunoSEQ multiplex PCR, and TCRdb holds only the in-frame ones, with some missing. The sample comprises fewer than 200,000 clones, around 80% of which are singletons, and approximately 18% rests with the top ten. Specimen: peripheral blood. These receptors were obtained from a woman aged 70 to 79 who had recovered from COVID-19.

The V call is TRBV4-3, the J call TRBJ1-2, with D possibly TRBD1 on 5 matching bases. Germline V CDR1 and CDR2: LGHNA, YSLEER. The CDR3 totals 15 residues. Trimming pared 0 bases from V and 2 bases from J, leaving 10 bases between. The CDR3 nucleotides read TGCGCCAGCAGCCAAGACCCCCAGGGAAACTATGGCTACACCTTC. It specifies CASSQDPQGNYGYTF.

There are a few counts of this clone. The V call is TRBV2, the J call TRBJ1-5; no reliable D call. The CDR3 totals 13 residues. The germline gives CDR1 SNHLY, CDR2 FYNNEI. Trimming removed 7 bases at V and 0 bases at J, with 7 bases between. The CDR3 is CASKRDSNQPQHF. The CDR3 DNA is TGTGCCAGCAAGCGGGATAGCAATCAGCCCCAGCATTTT.

The rearrangement uses TRBV5-1 and TRBJ1-1, with 9 bases identical to TRBD1. This CDR3 spans 15 amino acids. Germline V gene lookup returns CDR1 SGHRS and CDR2 YFSETQ. V dropped 1 base and J dropped 5; count of bases not matched to a gene: 6. CDR3 in amino acids: CASSLLRTGETEAFF. The CDR3 nucleotides read TGCGCCAGCAGCTTGCTAAGGACAGGGGAGACTGAAGCTTTCTTT.

This clone is labeled medium-sized. The chain couples TRBV27 to TRBJ2-1; 7 bases align to TRBD2. CDR3 size: 16 residues. The germline V gene has CDR1 MNHEY and CDR2 SMNVEV (reference sequence). The ends lost 2 bases at V and 2 bases at J; junction bases unmatched: 6. As DNA, the CDR3 is TGTGCCAGCAGTTTACCCGCTAGCGGACCCTACAATGAGCAGTTCTTC. It encodes CASSLPASGPYNEQFF.

The chain uses TRBV6-2 or TRBV6-3 and TRBJ2-3; 7 positions match TRBD1. The CDR3 is 17 amino acids. J gave up 6 bases and V 0 bases, and 12 bases lay outside the gene matches. Germline CDR1 is MNHEY and CDR2 is SVGEGT. CDR3 DNA sequence: TGTGCCAGCAGTTACTCGATAGGGGGCGGCGTCGTGGATACGCAGTATTTT. It encodes CASSYSIGGGVVDTQYF.

The chain has TRBV21-1 and TRBJ1-6; the table's D call TRBD1 went unverified against the DNA. TRBV21-1 represents a pseudogene. This CDR3 spans 14 amino acids. In DNA, the CDR3 is TGTGCCAGCAGCAAACGTAGAGGGGGATGGGTCCTCCACTTT. Amino acids: CASSKRRGGWVLHF.

The CDR3 DNA reads TGTGCCAGCAGTTTCCCTCTACGGGATTACTCCTACAATGAGCAGTTCTTC. This sequence encodes CASSFPLRDYSYNEQFF. The chain has TRBV28 and TRBJ2-1; D is possibly TRBD2 (5 bases). Trimming pared 3 bases from V and 0 bases from J, leaving 15 bases between. The CDR3 spans 17 residues. Germline-derived CDR1 and CDR2 are MDHEN and SYDVKM.

This rearrangement joins TRBV6-5 to TRBJ1-3, with 11 bases that match TRBD1. The trim removed 6 bases at V and 8 bases at J, leaving 6 bases unmatched. CDR1 is MNHEY and CDR2 is SVGAGI in the germline V gene. CDR3 length: 14 residues. CDR3 in amino acids: CASSRDRGLDTIYF. In DNA, the CDR3 is TGTGCCAGCAGCCGGGACAGGGGGTTGGACACCATATATTTT.

This chain joins TRBV3-1 (or the pseudogene TRBV3-2) and TRBJ2-1; D unresolved. CDR1 and CDR2 from the germline V gene are LGHDT and YNNKEL (reference sequence). The CDR3 runs to 15 residues. The germline V and J ends were trimmed by 0 bases and 9 bases, with 15 bases remaining between them. The CDR3 here is CASSQETQRLGEQFF. CDR3 DNA sequence: TGTGCCAGCAGCCAAGAGACCCAGCGCCTCGGTGAGCAGTTCTTC.

This clone was counted once. This chain joins TRBV5-1 and TRBJ1-2, with 8 bases lining up with TRBD1. The CDR3 is made up of 14 amino acids. Germline V gene data show CDR1 as SGHRS and CDR2 as YFSETQ. The V and J ends lost 1 base and 13 bases, in that order; junction bases with no gene match: 12. The CDR3 protein is CASSLSSQDREGTF. In DNA form, the CDR3 reads TGCGCCAGCAGCTTGTCTTCGCAGGACAGGGAGGGCACCTTC.

This clone was picked up one time. This chain connects TRBV30 to TRBJ1-6, with D perhaps matching TRBD1 (6 bases). The ends were cut back, 4 bases at V and 9 bases at J, with 13 bases in the middle. CDR1 GTSNPN and CDR2 SVGIG come from the germline V gene (reference sequence). The CDR3 is made up of 13 amino acids. The CDR3 DNA follows: TGTGCCTGGATCGGCCCCAGGGGTTCACCCCTCCACTTT. Protein sequence: CAWIGPRGSPLHF. Full variable domain (rest looked up from reference TRBV30 and TRBJ1-6): SQTIHQWPATLVQPVGSPLSLECTVEGTSNPNLYWYRQAAGRGLQLLFYSVGIGQISSEVPQNLSASRPQDRQFILSSKKLLLSDSGFYLCAWIGPRGSPLHFGNGTRLTVT.

This chain uses TRBV25-1 with TRBJ2-7; D may be TRBD1 (6 bases). The germline V gene has CDR1 MGHDK and CDR2 SYGVNS. The length of the CDR3 is 13 residues. V was clipped by 4 bases and J by 2 bases, with 9 bases between them. The CDR3 coding sequence is TGTGCCAGCAGTGTGGGACACGCCTACGAGCAGTACTTC. Amino acid sequence: CASSVGHAYEQYF.

The gene calls are TRBV14 and TRBJ2-5, with D perhaps TRBD2 (6 bases). Trimming removed 3 bases from V and 2 bases from J, with 7 bases in between. The CDR3 covers 13 residues. The germline V gene has CDR1 SGHDN and CDR2 FVKESK. As DNA, the CDR3 is TGTGCCAGCAGCCAGGCGGGGCAAGAGACCCAGTACTTC. Its translation is CASSQAGQETQYF.

The chain employs TRBV19 and TRBJ1-2; D ambiguous. The germline V gene encodes CDR1 LNHDA and CDR2 SQIVND (reference sequence). The V gene lost 3 bases and the J gene lost 4 bases, with 12 bases spanning the gap. This CDR3 is 14 amino acids long. The CDR3 is CASSIGVRLYGYTF. CDR3 DNA sequence: TGTGCCAGTAGTATCGGGGTCAGGCTCTATGGCTACACCTTC.

In its sample, this clone was seen once. The chain joins TRBV5-1 to TRBJ2-2; 11 bases are a match to TRBD2. The CDR3 covers 16 residues. After removal of 3 bases from V and 3 bases from J, the junction contained 4 bases not matched to a gene. Germline loops: CDR1 SGHRS, CDR2 YFSETQ. The CDR3 bases are TGCGCCAGCAGCTGGGGACTAGCGGAACACACCGGGGAGCTGTTTTTT. It encodes CASSWGLAEHTGELFF. Looking up the rest from reference TRBV5-1 and TRBJ2-2 gives the full variable domain: KAGVTQTPRYLIKTRGQQVTLSCSPISGHRSVSWYQQTPGQGLQFLFEYFSETQRNKGNFPGRFSGRQFSNSRSEMNVSTLELGDSALYLCASSWGLAEHTGELFFGEGSRLTVL.

V and J are TRBV7-2 and TRBJ1-5; 7 nucleotides align to TRBD1. V lost 0 bases to trimming and J lost 9 bases; unmatched junction nucleotides: 2. The CDR3 is 13 residues long. The germline V gene encodes CDR1 SGHTA and CDR2 FQGNSA. CDR3 nucleotide sequence: TGTGCCAGCAGCTTAGCTAGGACAGGGCCCCAGCATTTT. Amino acids: CASSLARTGPQHF.

The chain carries TRBV18 and TRBJ1-1, with D uncertain. With 3 bases removed from V and 3 bases from J, the gap between germline ends came to 11 bases. CDR3 length: 14 residues. Germline assignment: CDR1 KGHSH and CDR2 LQKENI. This CDR3 reads CASSPSPPDTEAFF. DNA of the CDR3: TGTGCCAGCTCACCCTCCCCCCCGGACACTGAAGCTTTCTTT.